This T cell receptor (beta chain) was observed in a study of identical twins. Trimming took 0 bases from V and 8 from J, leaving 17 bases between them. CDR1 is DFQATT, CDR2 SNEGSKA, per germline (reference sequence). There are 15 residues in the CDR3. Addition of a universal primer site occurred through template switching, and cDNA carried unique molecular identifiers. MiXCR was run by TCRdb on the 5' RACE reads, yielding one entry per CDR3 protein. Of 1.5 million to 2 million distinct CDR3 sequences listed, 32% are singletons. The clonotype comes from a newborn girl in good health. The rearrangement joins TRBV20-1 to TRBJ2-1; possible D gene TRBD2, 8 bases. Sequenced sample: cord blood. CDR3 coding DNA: TGCAGTGCTAGAGATTCCCCGGGAGGGGGCTATGAGCAGTTCTTC. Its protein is CSARDSPGGGYEQFF.